This TCR beta chain emerged from a study of monozygotic twins with inflammatory bowel disease. Study outcomes and limitations: Separate T cell subtypes could not be resolved from one another. Among IBD patients, fewer clonotypes were shared with others than among healthy twins, especially with disease activity.

In the case of this clonotype: The antigen is not known.

TCRdb re-called the 5' RACE reads and gives one entry per CDR3 protein, without DNA. This sample contains more than 350,000 distinct CDR3 sequences. This clonotype was sampled from a human donor with ulcerative colitis or Crohn's disease, or a healthy co-twin of an affected twin (not recorded which). Sequencing used blood.

The CDR3 loop reads CASSFDGTDSPLHF. The rearrangement uses TRBV7-2 and TRBJ1-6; no DNA is available, so the TRBD1 call from TCRdb remains unchecked. Germline V CDR1 and CDR2: SGHTA, FQGNSA. The CDR3 loop spans 14 amino acids.